This T cell receptor beta chain comes out of a study of blood T cell repertoires in COVID-19. Study context: COVID-19 samples, acute and convalescent, were from the United States, Italy and Spain.

Germline CDR1 reads SEHNR; CDR2 reads FQNEAQ (reference sequence). Trimming took off 3 bases at V and 4 bases at J, with 15 bases between the two ends. The CDR3 runs 15 residues. Participants had their cohort set by participant-reported clinical history. Assay: immunoSEQ multiplex PCR; the TCRdb copy retains only in-frame clones and omits some. The table lists 270,000 or so clones, 90% of them singletons. Sequencing used PBMCs or T cells enriched from blood (not recorded which). The chain is built from TRBV7-9 and TRBJ1-2, with a tentative D call TRBD1 (6 bases). The origin of this receptor is a woman in her 30s with acute COVID-19. The CDR3 reads CASSLAGERSYGYTF. As DNA, the CDR3 is TGTGCCAGCAGCTTGGCAGGGGAAAGGAGCTATGGCTACACCTTC.